This T cell receptor (beta chain) is drawn from a study of cytomegalovirus exposure and HLA in healthy donors. Germline CDR1 reads MNHEY; CDR2 reads SVGAGI. Trimming cost V 1 base and J 3 bases, with 9 bases left between them. This CDR3 comprises 14 residues. The PCR made use of 60 Vbeta and 13 Jbeta primers. Repertoires were generated with immunoSEQ multiplex PCR, while TCRdb's copy carries only in-frame clones and drops some. The sample yields 160,000 or so clones, approximately 83% seen once. This rearrangement joins TRBV6-5 to TRBJ1-2; possible D gene TRBD1, 5 bases. The TCR sequence derives from a woman between 18 and 29 years old in good health and CMV-seronegative. Sequencing was performed on PBMCs. CDR3 DNA: TGTGCCAGCAGTTACTTTGGAGGGGACTATGGCTACACCTTC. Translating it yields CASSYFGGDYGYTF.